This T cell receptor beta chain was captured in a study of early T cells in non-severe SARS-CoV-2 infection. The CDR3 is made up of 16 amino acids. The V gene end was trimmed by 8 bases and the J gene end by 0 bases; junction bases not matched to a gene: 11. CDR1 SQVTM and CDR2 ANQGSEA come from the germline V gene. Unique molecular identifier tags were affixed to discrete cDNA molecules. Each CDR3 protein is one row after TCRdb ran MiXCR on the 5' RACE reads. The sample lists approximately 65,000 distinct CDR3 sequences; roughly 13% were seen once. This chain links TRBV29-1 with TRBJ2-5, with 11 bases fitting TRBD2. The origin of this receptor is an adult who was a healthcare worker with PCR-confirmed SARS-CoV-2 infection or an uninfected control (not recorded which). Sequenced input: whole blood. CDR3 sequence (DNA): TGCAGCACCGAGGCTAGCGGGGGGTCGTACCAAGAGACCCAGTACTTC. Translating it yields CSTEASGGSYQETQYF.